The rows below give T cell receptor beta chains drawn from one sample of a study of STAT5B mutations in CD4+ large granular lymphocyte leukemia. Sequenced by immunoSEQ multiplex PCR; TCRdb stores in-frame clones only, minus some. The sample includes about 48,000 clones, roughly 70% seen only once; the top ten take 1.5%. Input material: CD4+ T cells from blood buffy coats. These receptors were obtained from a human donor in good health. Each CDR3 is given with its conserved first and last residue. A D gene is named only where the DNA matches it firmly. Clone size appears in some rows only: once, few, many, or a class for an expanded clone.

V gene	clone size	J gene	D gene	CDR3 DNA	CDR3 protein
TRBV18	-	TRBJ2-6	-	TGTGCCAGCTCACAAGACAAAGCTGGGGCCAACGTCCTGACTTTC	CASSQDKAGANVLTF
TRBV9	-	TRBJ1-6	-	TGTGCCAGCAGCGTAGGGGCAGGGGAGGATTCACCCCTCCACTTT	CASSVGAGEDSPLHF
TRBV29-1	-	TRBJ1-2	-	TGCAGCGCTGCACCAGGGAATTACGGCTACACCTTC	CSAAPGNYGYTF
TRBV7-2	-	TRBJ2-3	TRBD2	TGTGCCAGCATCAAAGCGGGGGGGACAGATACGCAGTATTTT	CASIKAGGTDTQYF
TRBV4-1	-	TRBJ2-3	-	TGCGCCAGCAGCCAAGAGGGGGGCTATACGCAGTATTTT	CASSQEGGYTQYF
TRBV7-9	-	TRBJ2-6	-	TGTGCCAGCAGCTTAGCCCTGCTGGGGGCTGGGGCCAACGTCCTGACTTTC	CASSLALLGAGANVLTF
TRBV18	-	TRBJ1-1	-	TGTGCCAGCTCACCACCGATTCAGCCTGAAGCTTTCTTT	CASSPPIQPEAFF
TRBV19	-	TRBJ1-3	-	TGTGCCAGTAGTATCCAGCTCATCTCTGGAAACACCATATATTTT	CASSIQLISGNTIYF
TRBV5-1	-	TRBJ2-1	TRBD2	TGCGCCAGCAGCGCCCCCGGGACTAGCGGGGTAGGTGAGCAGTTCTTC	CASSAPGTSGVGEQFF
TRBV6-5	-	TRBJ1-2	TRBD1	TGTGCCGTCCTACCGGGACAGGGAAGGGGCTACACCTTC	CAVLPGQGRGYTF
TRBV2	once	TRBJ2-1	-	TGTGCCAGCAGGACACAGGGCCTCTCCTACAATGAGCAGTTCTTC	CASRTQGLSYNEQFF
TRBV9	-	TRBJ1-1	-	TGTGCCAGCAGCCCCTGGACAGCCCTCACTGAAGCTTTCTTT	CASSPWTALTEAFF
TRBV18	-	TRBJ2-2	-	TGTGCCAGCTCACCTCAGGAGGGTACCGGGGAGCTGTTTTTT	CASSPQEGTGELFF
TRBV7-2	-	TRBJ2-2	TRBD1	TGTGCCAGCAGCGGACAGGCGAACACCGGGGAGCTGTTTTTT	CASSGQANTGELFF
TRBV6-1	-	TRBJ2-7	TRBD1	TGTGCCAGCGGCTCCGGGACAGGGTCGGGCGAGCAGTACTTC	CASGSGTGSGEQYF
TRBV20-1	-	TRBJ2-4	-	TGCAGTGCTAGCCCTCACATTCAGTACTTC	CSASPHIQYF
TRBV30	few	TRBJ1-2	-	TGTGCCTGGGCTCAGGTGGACTATGGCTACACCTTC	CAWAQVDYGYTF
TRBV6-1	few	TRBJ1-2	-	TGTGCCAGCAGTGAAGCAATGGGTGTTAACTATGGCTACACCTTC	CASSEAMGVNYGYTF
TRBV28	-	TRBJ1-4	TRBD1	TGTGCCAGCAGTGACACCAGGGGGTTTGCAACTAATGAAAAACTGTTTTTT	CASSDTRGFATNEKLFF
TRBV30	-	TRBJ1-1	-	TGTGCCTGGAGTGTATCCACGAACACTGAAGCTTTCTTT	CAWSVSTNTEAFF
TRBV6-6	-	TRBJ1-2	-	TGTGCCAGCAGTTACTCGGGGAACTATGGCTACACCTTC	CASSYSGNYGYTF
TRBV7-9	-	TRBJ1-2	TRBD1	TGTGCCAGCAGCTTACGACAGGGGGACTTCAACTATGGCTACACCTTC	CASSLRQGDFNYGYTF
TRBV11-2	-	TRBJ2-5	TRBD2	TGTGCCAGCAGCATACTAGCGGGGGGCCCCGTGGGGACCCAGTACTTC	CASSILAGGPVGTQYF
TRBV6-5	-	TRBJ2-1	TRBD2	TGTGCCAGCAGTTCCCTGGGCGGGGGATTTTACAATGAGCAGTTCTTC	CASSSLGGGFYNEQFF
TRBV18	once	TRBJ2-2	-	TGTGCCAGCTCACCAGGGTTAGACACCGGGGAGCTGTTTTTT	CASSPGLDTGELFF
TRBV2	-	TRBJ1-2	-	TGTGCCAGCAGTGCAGGGGTTAGTGGCTACACCTTC	CASSAGVSGYTF
TRBV30	-	TRBJ1-5	-	TGTGCCTGGAGTGTACGAGGGGTGGGAAGGGAAAATCAGCCCCAGCATTTT	CAWSVRGVGRENQPQHF
TRBV15	-	TRBJ1-5	-	TGTGCCACCAGCAGAGATTGGGGTAGCAATCAGCCCCAGCATTTT	CATSRDWGSNQPQHF
TRBV29-1	once	TRBJ1-2	-	TGCAGCGTTGACACCCAGGGGATGGGCTACACCTTC	CSVDTQGMGYTF
TRBV6-5	-	TRBJ1-6	-	TGTGCCAGCACAGGGCTCTATAATTCACCCCTCCACTTT	CASTGLYNSPLHF
TRBV6-5	once	TRBJ1-1	-	TGTGCCAGCAGTTCTAGGACGGGAAACACTGAAGCTTTCTTT	CASSSRTGNTEAFF
TRBV6-1	-	TRBJ1-1	-	TGTGCCAGCAGGGTTACTATGAACACTGAAGCTTTCTTT	CASRVTMNTEAFF
TRBV10-3	few	TRBJ1-6	-	TGTGCCATCGGGACGGATTCGCGATCACCCCTCCACTTT	CAIGTDSRSPLHF
TRBV7-8	-	TRBJ2-5	TRBD1	TGTGCCAGCTGGACAGGGCTTCGTGGGAATTCGGAGACCCAGTACTTC	CASWTGLRGNSETQYF
TRBV5-1	-	TRBJ2-7	TRBD1	TGCGCCAGCAGCTTGGGGACAGGGGGCGGGTACGAGCAGTACTTC	CASSLGTGGGYEQYF
TRBV27	-	TRBJ2-1	-	TGTGCCAGCAGTTCCTACTCACAGACCTCCTACAATGAGCAGTTCTTC	CASSSYSQTSYNEQFF
TRBV21-1	-	TRBJ2-7	-	TGTGCCAGCAGCGGCCTGAACGAGCAGTACTTC	CASSGLNEQYF
TRBV5-1	-	TRBJ2-3	TRBD2	TGCGCCAGCGATCAGGCGGGGGGGACAGATACGCAGTATTTT	CASDQAGGTDTQYF
TRBV15	-	TRBJ2-3	TRBD1	TGTGCCACCAGCAGAGATGGCAGGGGGACAGATACGCAGTATTTT	CATSRDGRGTDTQYF
TRBV4-2	once	TRBJ2-1	-	TGTGCCAGCAGCCAAGCCAGGGGCGATGAGCAGTTCTTC	CASSQARGDEQFF
TRBV5-1	-	TRBJ2-2	TRBD1	TGCGCCAGCAGCTTGGAGGGACAGGGGGCTTTTCGGACCGGGGAGCTGTTTTTT	CASSLEGQGAFRTGELFF
TRBV30	-	TRBJ1-2	-	TGTGCCTGGAGTGTGGAGGCAGGGCTAGGCTACACCTTC	CAWSVEAGLGYTF
TRBV6-6	-	TRBJ1-2	TRBD1	TGTGCCAGCAGTCCCGGACAGGGAGTATATGGCTACACCTTC	CASSPGQGVYGYTF
TRBV30	-	TRBJ2-3	TRBD1	TGTGCCTGGAGCCGGGACAGTAGCACAGATACGCAGTATTTT	CAWSRDSSTDTQYF
TRBV7-2	few	TRBJ1-6	-	TGTGCCAGCAGCTTAATTGTTGGGGGTGGGGATAATTCACCCCTCCACTTT	CASSLIVGGGDNSPLHF
TRBV2	-	TRBJ2-1	-	TGTGCCAGCAGTGAAGCCACCTGGTCACAGGTCCGCTCCTACAATGAGCAGTTCTTC	CASSEATWSQVRSYNEQFF
TRBV29-1	-	TRBJ1-1	-	TGCAGCGCCGAAGGGGGAACTGAAGCTTTCTTT	CSAEGGTEAFF
TRBV2	once	TRBJ2-7	-	TGTGCCAGCAGTGACCCCCGGGGACCCTACGAGCAGTACTTC	CASSDPRGPYEQYF
TRBV5-6	-	TRBJ2-2	TRBD1	TGTGCCAGCAGCGCCGCAATGGGACAGGAGACCACCGGGGAGCTGTTTTTT	CASSAAMGQETTGELFF
TRBV2	-	TRBJ1-2	-	TGTGCCAGCAGTGAGTTTGGGGACTATGGCTACACCTTC	CASSEFGDYGYTF
TRBV30	-	TRBJ2-5	-	TGTGCCTGGGGGGGAAACAGGGACCGTAGGACCCAGTACTTC	CAWGGNRDRRTQYF
TRBV2	-	TRBJ1-2	-	TGTGCCAGATCCTCGGGAAACTATGGCTACACCTTC	CARSSGNYGYTF